Following are 15 T cell receptor beta chains from one sample sequenced in a study of Ad26.COV2.S vaccination and SARS-CoV-2 variants. As to treatment: over 15 received Ad26.COV2.S at low or high dose, single or two shots; several received placebo; per-sample allocation not given. Each sample was drawn 63 days after the first injection (of vaccine or placebo). The protocol was immunoSEQ multiplex PCR, while the TCRdb copy is restricted to in-frame clones and leaves out a portion. Among around 450,000 clones, about nine tenths were seen once, and the ten largest hold about 4.1%. Here the sequenced sample was peripheral blood, taken in a trial of Ad26.COV2.S vaccine versus placebo. The receptors stem from a person aged 18-60 years who received the Ad26.COV2.S COVID-19 vaccine or a placebo.

This chain uses TRBV5-4 with TRBJ2-1; TRBD2 matches at 11 bases. This CDR3 region has 17 residues. The V segment lost 0 bases and the J segment 6 bases; nucleotides outside the gene matches: 8. Germline CDR1 reads SGHNT; CDR2 reads YYREEE (reference sequence). The CDR3 reads CASSLGLTSGSLNEQFF. The DNA for the CDR3 is TGTGCCAGCAGCTTGGGACTTACTAGCGGGAGTCTCAATGAGCAGTTCTTC.

This clone was seen just once. The rearrangement links TRBV7-9 to TRBJ1-1; no definite D call. This CDR3 is built from 12 residues. The ends were cut back, 5 bases at V and 3 bases at J, with 7 bases in the middle. Germline V gene data show CDR1 as SEHNR and CDR2 as FQNEAQ (reference sequence). Written as DNA, the CDR3 is TGTGCCAGCAGCCCCGGGGACACTGAAGCTTTCTTT. As protein: CASSPGDTEAFF.

V gene TRBV20-1 combines with J gene TRBJ1-1; the D is unclear. The CDR3 has 10 amino acids. CDR1 is DFQATT and CDR2 is SNEGSKA in the germline V gene (reference sequence). V was trimmed by 2 bases and J by 8 bases, leaving 6 bases between them. The CDR3 region is CSARSLEAFF. DNA for the CDR3: TGCAGTGCTAGATCTTTGGAAGCTTTCTTT.

This rearrangement joins TRBV27 to TRBJ2-7; TRBD2 matches 9 bases. The germline V gene has CDR1 MNHEY and CDR2 SMNVEV (reference sequence). The CDR3 extends over 15 amino acids. Germline trimming cut 4 bases from V and 3 bases from J; bases unmatched to any gene: 7. The CDR3 DNA reads as TGTGCCAGCAGTTCAGGCGGGGGGGGACTCTACGAGCAGTACTTC. It specifies CASSSGGGGLYEQYF.

The chain recombines TRBV4-3 with TRBJ1-1; maybe TRBD1 (5 bases). CDR3 length: 16 residues. Trimming removed 1 base at V and 3 bases at J, with 15 bases between. Germline V gene data show CDR1 as LGHNA and CDR2 as YSLEER. Here the CDR3 reads CASSQVGRREDTEAFF. DNA of the CDR3: TGCGCCAGCAGCCAAGTGGGGCGTAGGGAGGACACTGAAGCTTTCTTT.

The chain uses TRBV6-2 or TRBV6-3 and TRBJ2-7, with D uncertain. Germline V gene data show CDR1 as MNHEY and CDR2 as SVGEGT. V gave up 6 bases and J gave up 2 bases, with 14 bases separating them. This CDR3 has 14 residues. The DNA for the CDR3 is TGTGCCAGCAGCGAACTTTCAGCCACCTACGAGCAGTACTTC. Amino acids: CASSELSATYEQYF.

The chain has TRBV14 and TRBJ2-3, with D uncertain. Germline CDR1 SGHDN, CDR2 FVKESK. This CDR3 contains 13 residues. With 0 bases removed from V and 3 bases from J, the gap between germline ends came to 4 bases. CDR3 DNA: TGTGCCAGCAGCCAAGATCGAACAGATACGCAGTATTTT. This codes for CASSQDRTDTQYF.

The V call is TRBV24-1, the J call TRBJ2-6, with 7 positions matching TRBD1. Per germline, CDR1 KGHDR and CDR2 SFDVKD. The V segment lost 10 bases and the J segment 2 bases; nucleotides outside the gene matches: 16. This CDR3 spans 18 amino acids. CDR3 coding DNA: TGTGCCACTCAGGAGGCAGGGGGTTATAGAACTGGGGCCAACGTCCTGACTTTC. Residues: CATQEAGGYRTGANVLTF.

The chain combines TRBV27 with TRBJ2-6, with D unresolved. CDR1 and CDR2 (germline): MNHEY, SMNVEV (reference sequence). V was pared by 3 bases and J by 1 base, with 10 bases between. The CDR3 sequence is 16 residues long. The CDR3, as DNA: TGTGCCAGCAGTTTCAAGGATGGATCTGGGGCCAACGTCCTGACTTTC. This encodes CASSFKDGSGANVLTF.

CDR3 sequence reads: CATSDGTGVPYEQYF. Written as DNA, the CDR3 is TGTGCCACCAGTGACGGGACAGGCGTCCCCTACGAGCAGTACTTC. The V and J genes are TRBV24-1 and TRBJ2-7; 8 nucleotides align to TRBD1. J gave up 2 bases and V 4 bases, and 6 bases lay outside the gene matches. This CDR3 contains 15 residues. CDR1 KGHDR and CDR2 SFDVKD come from the germline V gene.

The chain carries TRBV3-1 (or the pseudogene TRBV3-2) and TRBJ2-5; D call uncertain. The germline V gene encodes CDR1 LGHDT and CDR2 YNNKEL (reference sequence). Deletions cut 4 bases from V and 3 bases from J, with 9 bases between. CDR3 length equals 13 residues. CDR3 amino acids: CASSPFSEETQYF. CDR3 in DNA: TGTGCCAGCAGCCCGTTCAGTGAAGAGACCCAGTACTTC.

The rearrangement uses TRBV11-2 and TRBJ2-4, with D maybe TRBD2 (6 bases). The V and J ends lost 5 bases and 0 bases respectively, with 20 bases between them. There are 18 residues in the CDR3. Germline V gives CDR1 SGHAT, CDR2 FQNNGV. CDR3 DNA sequence: TGTGCCAGCAGCCCCTTGCGTAGAGCGGGCTTAGCCAAAAACATTCAGTACTTC. Translated, it gives CASSPLRRAGLAKNIQYF.

The V gene is TRBV11-2, the J gene TRBJ2-7; a possible D gene is TRBD1 (6 bases). V dropped 3 bases and J dropped 5 bases, with 20 bases sitting between them. CDR1 and CDR2 (germline): SGHAT, FQNNGV. The CDR3 totals 16 residues. CDR3 in amino acids: CASSFNWQGRRNEQYF. In DNA form, the CDR3 reads TGTGCCAGCAGCTTCAATTGGCAGGGGAGAAGGAACGAGCAGTACTTC.

V is TRBV28 and J is TRBJ1-6; D perhaps matches TRBD1 (5 bases). The V end was cut by 3 bases, the J end by 7 bases, with 10 bases between. From germline, CDR1 is MDHEN and CDR2 SYDVKM. The CDR3 is made up of 14 amino acids. In DNA, the CDR3 is TGTGCCAGCAGTTTTGGGGCCGTCAATTCACCCCTCCACTTT. This gives the protein CASSFGAVNSPLHF.

V gene TRBV5-4 combines with J gene TRBJ2-5, with TRBD2 as a possible D gene (6 bases). This CDR3 has 13 amino acids. The ends were cut back, 0 bases at V and 7 bases at J, with 10 bases in the middle. CDR1 and CDR2 (germline): SGHNT, YYREEE (reference sequence). CDR3 residues: CASSLGTTRTQYF. CDR3 DNA: TGTGCCAGCAGCTTGGGGACTACAAGGACCCAGTACTTC.